Sequencing of this TCR beta chain was carried out in a study of blood T cell repertoires in COVID-19. Study-level information: The United States, Italy and Spain supplied acute and convalescent COVID-19 samples. The cDNA or gDNA used as material had been derived from T cells, B-cell-depleted T cells, or PBMCs.

Methods used by the authors: Reference gene primers were amplified, and this amplification served to estimate nucleated cell counts. The table came from immunoSEQ multiplex PCR; TCRdb's copy has only in-frame clones and leaves some out. Clone size and the V and J calls come from that table; the DNA yielded D and trimming. The sample has around 220,000 clones; roughly 80% are singletons. Germline V gene lookup returns CDR1 MDHEN and CDR2 SYDVKM. With 4 bases clipped from V and 4 bases from J, the junction kept 13 bases outside the gene matches. The CDR3 length is 16 residues. This clone was seen a single time.

The chain uses TRBV28 and TRBJ2-7; 7 positions agree with TRBD2. The sequence derives from a man younger than 45 with active or convalescent COVID-19. The sequenced material came from peripheral blood. The CDR3 bases are TGTGCCAGCAGTTCTCCTGGGGGGGGTGTATCGTACGAGCAGTACTTC. Translation gives CASSSPGGGVSYEQYF.